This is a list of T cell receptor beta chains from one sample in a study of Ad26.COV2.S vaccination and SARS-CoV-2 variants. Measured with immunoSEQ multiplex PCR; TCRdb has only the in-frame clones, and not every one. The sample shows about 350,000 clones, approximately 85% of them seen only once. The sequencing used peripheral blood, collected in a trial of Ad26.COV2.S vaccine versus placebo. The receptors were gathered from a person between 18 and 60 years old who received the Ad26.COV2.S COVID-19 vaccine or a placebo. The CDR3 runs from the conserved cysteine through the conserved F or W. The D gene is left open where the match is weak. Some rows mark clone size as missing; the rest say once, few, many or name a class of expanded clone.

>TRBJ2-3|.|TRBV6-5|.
CASSSSGDTQYF
TGTGCCAGCAGTTCCTCGGGAGATACGCAGTATTTT
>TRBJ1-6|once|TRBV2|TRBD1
CAGGTGTSPLHF
TGTGCCGGGGGGACAGGGACCTCACCCCTCCACTTT
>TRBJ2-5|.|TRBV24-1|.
CATSDFRGETQYF
TGTGCCACCAGTGATTTCCGGGGTGAGACCCAGTACTTC
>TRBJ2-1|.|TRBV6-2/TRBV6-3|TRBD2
CASSFGLAFGSYNEQFF
TGTGCCAGCAGTTTTGGACTAGCGTTCGGCTCCTACAATGAGCAGTTCTTC
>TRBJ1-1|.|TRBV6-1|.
CASSEFGWTEAFF
TGTGCCAGCAGTGAATTCGGGTGGACTGAAGCTTTCTTT
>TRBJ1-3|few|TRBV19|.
CASTTPNGGNTIYF
TGTGCCAGCACGACCCCGAACGGCGGAAACACCATATATTTT
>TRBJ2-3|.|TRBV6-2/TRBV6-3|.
CASSLFGGSTDTQYF
TGTGCCAGCAGTTTATTCGGGGGAAGCACAGATACGCAGTATTTT
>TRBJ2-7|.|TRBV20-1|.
CSAKQAYEQYF
TGCAGTGCTAAACAAGCCTACGAGCAGTACTTC
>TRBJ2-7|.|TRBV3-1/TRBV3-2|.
CASSQGGRGRGDEQYF
TGTGCCAGCAGCCAAGGTGGGCGGGGACGAGGGGACGAGCAGTACTTC
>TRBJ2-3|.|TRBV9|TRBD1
CASSVEGAGTISTDTQYF
TGTGCCAGCAGCGTAGAGGGGGCAGGTACCATTAGCACAGATACGCAGTATTTT